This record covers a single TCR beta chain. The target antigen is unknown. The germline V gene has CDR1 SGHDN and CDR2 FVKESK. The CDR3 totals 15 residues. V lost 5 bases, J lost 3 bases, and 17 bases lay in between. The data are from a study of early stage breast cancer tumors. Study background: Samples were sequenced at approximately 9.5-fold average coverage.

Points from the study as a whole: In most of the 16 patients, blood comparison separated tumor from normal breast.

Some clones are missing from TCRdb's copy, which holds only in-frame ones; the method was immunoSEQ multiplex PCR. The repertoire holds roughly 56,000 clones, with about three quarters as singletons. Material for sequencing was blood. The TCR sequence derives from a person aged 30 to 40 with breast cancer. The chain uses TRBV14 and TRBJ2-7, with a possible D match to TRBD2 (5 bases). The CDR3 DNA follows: TGTGCCAGCAGCGGAGGCTGGGGTCGTCGCTACGAGCAGTACTTC. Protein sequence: CASSGGWGRRYEQYF.